A single sample gave rise to the 20 T cell receptor beta chains below, sequenced in a study of cytomegalovirus exposure and HLA in healthy donors. PCR was performed using 60 Vbeta and 13 Jbeta primers. The table came from immunoSEQ multiplex PCR; TCRdb's copy has only in-frame clones and leaves some out. The data hold 150,000 to 200,000 clones, with 60% to 80% observed a single time. Specimen: PBMCs. The receptors shown here come from a man aged 55 to 69 in good health and CMV-seronegative.

This sequence joins TRBV6-1 and TRBJ2-5; D perhaps matches TRBD2 (6 bases). This CDR3 comprises 16 residues. V shed 4 bases and J shed 2 bases, with 17 bases lying between them. Germline V CDR1 and CDR2: MNHNS, SASEGT. The CDR3 nucleotides are TGTGCCAGCAGTGCTTGGTGGGCTAGCGAACAAGAGACCCAGTACTTC. Translation gives CASSAWWASEQETQYF.

The chain uses TRBV7-2 and TRBJ2-2; possibly TRBD2 for D (5 bases). From germline, CDR1 is SGHTA and CDR2 FQGNSA. Deletions cut 3 bases from V and 4 bases from J, with 9 bases between. The CDR3 runs to 14 residues. CDR3 nucleotides: TGTGCCAGCAGCTTGTCGGGAAGCACCGGGGAGCTGTTTTTT. Protein sequence: CASSLSGSTGELFF. Full variable domain (remainder filled in from reference TRBV7-2 and TRBJ2-2): GAGVSQSPSNKVTEKGKDVELRCDPISGHTALYWYRQSLGQGLEFLIYFQGNSAPDKSGLPSDRFSAERTGGSVSTLTIQRTQQEDSAVYLCASSLSGSTGELFFGEGSRLTVL.

This clone was seen a handful of times. The genes are TRBV6-5 and TRBJ1-4; the D gene is possibly TRBD1 (6 bases). Germline V lookup: CDR1 MNHEY, CDR2 SVGAGI. With 6 bases removed from V and 2 bases from J, the gap between germline ends came to 13 bases. The CDR3 has 15 amino acids. The DNA for the CDR3 is TGTGCCAGCAGCTTAAGGGACACTACTAATGAAAAACTGTTTTTT. Protein sequence: CASSLRDTTNEKLFF.

In nucleotides, the CDR3 is TGCGCCAGCAGCCAAGGGGGCGGGGCTAATGAAAAACTGTTTTTT. It yields the protein CASSQGGGANEKLFF. This chain uses TRBV4-3 with TRBJ1-4; D might be TRBD1 (5 bases). The V end lost 1 base, the J end lost 3 bases, and 9 bases lay between the germline ends. Per germline, CDR1 LGHNA and CDR2 YSLEER. The CDR3 is 15 residues long.

The V call is TRBV5-5, the J call TRBJ1-1; D gene uncertain. Germline loops: CDR1 SGHKS, CDR2 YYEKEE (reference sequence). V was clipped by 2 bases and J by 8 bases, with 7 bases between them. The CDR3 length is 11 residues. CDR3 amino acids: CASSFVAEAFF. Written as DNA, the CDR3 is TGTGCCAGCAGCTTTGTGGCAGAAGCTTTCTTT.

V gene TRBV11-1 combines with J gene TRBJ2-2, with D possibly TRBD1 on 5 matching bases. Germline V CDR1 and CDR2: SGHAT, FQDESV (reference sequence). This CDR3 has 15 residues. V was cut by 5 bases and J by 7 bases, with 17 bases left in between. Written as DNA, the CDR3 is TGTGCCAGCAGCAAAATTCAGGGAAATGACGGGGAGCTGTTTTTT. Translated, it gives CASSKIQGNDGELFF.

The gene calls are TRBV5-1 and TRBJ2-1; TRBD1 is a possible D gene (6 bases). V gave up 4 bases and J gave up 6 bases, with 8 bases separating them. The CDR3 covers 12 residues. Germline-derived CDR1 and CDR2 are SGHRS and YFSETQ. CDR3 region: CASSKGGNEQFF. The CDR3 nucleotides read TGCGCCAGCAGCAAAGGGGGCAATGAGCAGTTCTTC.

The chain combines TRBV9 with TRBJ1-2, with D possibly matching TRBD1 (6 bases). The germline V and J ends were trimmed by 0 bases and 8 bases, with 17 bases remaining between them. The CDR3 has 15 residues. Germline CDR1 SGDLS, CDR2 YYNGEE. The CDR3 reads CASSVVGARREGYTF. The CDR3 region has the DNA TGTGCCAGCAGCGTAGTGGGGGCCAGACGCGAGGGCTACACCTTC.

This clone occurred once. V gene TRBV4-2 combines with J gene TRBJ1-4, with 8 bases lining up with TRBD1. The V segment lost 1 base and the J segment 0 bases; nucleotides outside the gene matches: 7. Germline values: CDR1 LGHNA, CDR2 YNFKEQ. CDR3 size: 18 residues. This chain's CDR3 is CASSQGGTGISTNEKLFF. In nucleotides, the CDR3 is TGTGCCAGCAGCCAAGGCGGGACAGGTATTTCAACTAATGAAAAACTGTTTTTT.

The chain couples TRBV19 to TRBJ2-2; TRBD2 matches at 9 bases. CDR3 size: 15 residues. The trim removed 1 base at V and 6 bases at J, leaving 3 bases unmatched. The germline CDR1 and CDR2 sequences are LNHDA and SQIVND (reference sequence). In DNA, the CDR3 is TGTGCCAGTAGTATAGGGGCGGGGGGGGCCGGGGAGCTGTTTTTT. Translated, it gives CASSIGAGGAGELFF.

The rearrangement links TRBV5-1 to TRBJ1-1; a weak D match, TRBD1 (5 bases). The V and J ends lost 0 bases and 4 bases respectively, with 13 bases between them. This CDR3 is built from 15 residues. The germline V gene encodes CDR1 SGHRS and CDR2 YFSETQ. CDR3 loop: CASSLDPGGGTEAFF. The CDR3 DNA follows: TGCGCCAGCAGCTTGGATCCGGGCGGGGGCACTGAAGCTTTCTTT.

This clone appeared once. The junction shows a germline mismatch at one end, possibly a read error. The chain recombines TRBV30 with TRBJ1-2; possible D gene TRBD1, 5 bases. Germline V gives CDR1 GTSNPN, CDR2 SVGIG (reference sequence). CDR3 length: 12 residues. CDR3 residues: CAWSPTGRDYPF. The CDR3 DNA reads as TGTGCCTGGAGTCCGACGGGGAGGGACTACCCCTTC.

The V and J genes are TRBV29-1 and TRBJ2-1, with 12 bases lining up with TRBD2. The germline gives CDR1 SQVTM, CDR2 ANQGSEA. The CDR3 extends over 14 amino acids. The ends lost 7 bases at V and 9 bases at J; junction bases unmatched: 10. The CDR3, as DNA: TGCAGCGGAGGGGCCCTAGCGGGAGGGGGTGAGCAGTTCTTC. It translates to CSGGALAGGGEQFF.

V and J are TRBV5-5 and TRBJ2-2; D ambiguous. Germline V gene sequence: CDR1 SGHKS, CDR2 YYEKEE (reference sequence). V was pared by 5 bases and J by 6 bases, with 17 bases between. The length of the CDR3 is 15 residues. The CDR3 DNA sequence: TGTGCCAGCAGATCGGTGCCTAGTGATCCCGGGGAGCTGTTTTTT. Its translation is CASRSVPSDPGELFF.

This chain joins TRBV7-8 and TRBJ1-3; D uncertain. Trimming took off 1 base at V and 4 bases at J, with 14 bases between the two ends. The CDR3 runs to 16 residues. CDR1 SGHVS and CDR2 FQNEAQ come from the germline V gene. CDR3 in DNA: TGTGCCAGCAGCTTAGTGGGAGGGATAACAGGAAACACCATATATTTT. It yields the protein CASSLVGGITGNTIYF.

The chain couples TRBV11-3 to TRBJ1-1, with TRBD1 identical over 10 bases. J lost 5 bases, V lost 0 bases, and 3 bases had no gene match. The CDR3 covers 15 residues. Germline V lookup: CDR1 SGHNT, CDR2 YENEEA. The CDR3 protein is CASSLETGGETEAFF. The CDR3 region has the DNA TGTGCCAGCAGCTTAGAGACAGGGGGCGAAACTGAAGCTTTCTTT.

This clone has only a few counts. V usage is TRBV4-3 and J usage is TRBJ2-5; D perhaps matches TRBD1 (6 bases). The V end lost 2 bases, the J end lost 4 bases, and 11 bases lay between the germline ends. CDR3 length equals 14 residues. Looked up from germline, CDR1 is LGHNA and CDR2 is YSLEER. The CDR3 spells CASSQLRGGETQYF. The CDR3 nucleotides read TGCGCCAGCAGCCAACTCAGGGGCGGAGAGACCCAGTACTTC.

The rearrangement joins TRBV7-8 to TRBJ1-4; TRBD1 aligns across 11 bases. J gave up 0 bases and V 3 bases, and 0 bases lay outside the gene matches. The CDR3 loop spans 16 amino acids. Germline CDR1 and CDR2: SGHVS and FQNEAQ. The CDR3, as DNA: TGTGCCAGCAGCTTGGGACAGGGGGCAACTAATGAAAAACTGTTTTTT. Its protein product is CASSLGQGATNEKLFF.

This clone was counted between two and nine times. The J gene is TRBJ2-7, the V gene TRBV27; 13 nucleotides match TRBD2. Germline CDR1 reads MNHEY; CDR2 reads SMNVEV (reference sequence). The CDR3 extends over 15 amino acids. V trimming: 4 bases; J trimming: 6 bases; junction bases outside the gene matches: 6. The CDR3, as DNA: TGTGCCAGCAGTTCTCGGACTAGCGGGGGCTTCGAGCAGTACTTC. As protein: CASSSRTSGGFEQYF.

The gene calls are TRBV2 and TRBJ2-5, with 7 bases matching TRBD1. V lost 6 bases and J lost 3; bases outside the gene matches: 4. The CDR3 contains 13 residues. CDR1 SNHLY and CDR2 FYNNEI come from the germline V gene. The CDR3 DNA reads TGTGCCAGCAGGTCCGGGACAGAAGAGACCCAGTACTTC. Translation gives CASRSGTEETQYF.